The rows below give T cell receptor beta chains drawn from one sample of a study of T cells in Graves' hyperthyroidism and ophthalmopathy. TCRdb called the multiplex PCR reads again in MiXCR, with one record for every CDR3 protein. Among a few hundred thousand distinct CDR3 sequences listed, about 15% were seen once. The sample was blood. Receptors originate from a woman aged 25-40 years with Graves' hyperthyroidism. CDR3s include the opening cysteine and the closing phenylalanine or tryptophan. A D gene is named only where the DNA matches it firmly. Only part of the rows carry a size: once, few, many, or a class if the clone is expanded.

V,D,size,J,DNA,CDR3
TRBV4-1,TRBD1,-,TRBJ2-7,TGTGCCAGCAGCCAAGCCGACGGAGGAGGACAGGGGGCCTACGAGCAGTACTTC,CASSQADGGGQGAYEQYF
TRBV28,TRBD1,-,TRBJ2-7,TGTGCCAGCAGCCACACACCCCTGGACAGGGGGCGCGAGCAGTACTTC,CASSHTPLDRGREQYF
TRBV12-3/TRBV12-4,-,many,TRBJ2-3,TGTGCCAGCAGTCCCTTAGCGGAATCGACAGATACGCAGTATTTT,CASSPLAESTDTQYF
TRBV6-5,TRBD2,many,TRBJ2-7,TGTGCCAGCAGTTACGAGCGGGAGGGCTACGAGCAGTACTTC,CASSYEREGYEQYF
TRBV7-9,-,many,TRBJ2-1,TGTGCCAGCAGCTCAACAATACAACTCATTGGGGCTAGCGAGAAGGACAATGAGCAGTTCTTC,CASSSTIQLIGASEKDNEQFF
TRBV5-4,-,many,TRBJ2-1,TGTGCCAGCAGCTTTCCAACAGGGAACGATGAGCAGTTCTTC,CASSFPTGNDEQFF
TRBV6-2/TRBV6-3,TRBD2,-,TRBJ2-1,TGTGCCAGCGAACCGCATGACCGGGCTAGCGGGAGGCCGTGGCAGTTCTTC,CASEPHDRASGRPWQFF
TRBV6-1,-,few,TRBJ1-1,TGTGCCAGCACCTCCGGGGGGTGGAACACTGAAGCTTTCTTT,CASTSGGWNTEAFF
TRBV5-1,TRBD2,-,TRBJ2-2,TGCGCCAGCGGCGGGAGGGTAGACACCGGGGAGCTGTTTTTT,CASGGRVDTGELFF
TRBV19,TRBD2,-,TRBJ2-7,TGTGCCAGTAGTAAGACTAGCGGGAGGTCCTACGAGCAGTACTTC,CASSKTSGRSYEQYF
TRBV7-9,-,many,TRBJ1-1,TGTGCCAGCAGCCTGGGCCTGAATGAAGCTTTCTTT,CASSLGLNEAFF
TRBV6-5,-,many,TRBJ2-7,TGTGCCAGCAGTTACCTAAAAGACAGCTCCTACGAGCAGTACTTC,CASSYLKDSSYEQYF
TRBV20-1,TRBD1,-,TRBJ2-1,TGCAGTGCACCCCGGGACAGTTATGTCTTGGAGGCCTCCTACAATGAGCAGTTCTTC,CSAPRDSYVLEASYNEQFF
TRBV28,TRBD2,many,TRBJ2-7,TGTGCCAGCAGCAAACTAGCGGGAGTCACCTACGAGCAGTACTTC,CASSKLAGVTYEQYF
TRBV3-1,-,many,TRBJ1-1,TGTGCCAGCAGCCTCCAACAGGGTCGTGAAGCTTTCTTT,CASSLQQGREAFF
TRBV20-1,TRBD2,-,TRBJ2-1,TGCAGTGCTAGAGATCGGCGGGAGTCTTGGAATGGGCAGTTCTTC,CSARDRRESWNGQFF
TRBV15,-,few,TRBJ2-7,TGTGCCACCAGTAGGGGAGTGTCTGTTTCCTACGAGCAGTACTTC,CATSRGVSVSYEQYF
TRBV7-2,TRBD1,-,TRBJ2-1,TGTGCCAGCAGCTTACTCCCAGGGGGTTACTCCTACAATGAGCAGTTCTTC,CASSLLPGGYSYNEQFF
TRBV30,-,many,TRBJ2-2,TGTGCCTGGAGTCTGCTACGCAGGGACGCCGGGGAGCTGTTTTTT,CAWSLLRRDAGELFF
TRBV10-3,TRBD2,-,TRBJ2-2,TGTGCCATCAGTGCACTAGCGGGAGGGCCGGGCACCGGGGAGCTGTTTTTT,CAISALAGGPGTGELFF
TRBV2,-,many,TRBJ1-5,TGTGCCAGCAGTTCACAGGGTTCGAGCAATCAGCCCCAGCATTTT,CASSSQGSSNQPQHF
TRBV5-1,-,few,TRBJ1-1,TGCGCCAGCAGCTTGTCCCTGGGACGGTCGACTCGACCGTTAGACACTGAAGCTTTCTTT,CASSLSLGRSTRPLDTEAFF
TRBV18,-,-,TRBJ1-3,TGTGCCAGCTCACCACCCGGGGGAGGCTCTGGAAACACCATATATTTT,CASSPPGGGSGNTIYF
TRBV6-1,TRBD1,many,TRBJ1-1,TGTGCCAGCAGGCACAGGGGTCTACTTACTGAAGCTTTCTTT,CASRHRGLLTEAFF
TRBV10-2,-,-,TRBJ1-1,TGCGCCAGCAGTTACTCTATTCGAACTGAAGCTTTATTT,CASSYSIRTEALF
TRBV6-1,TRBD2,-,TRBJ2-1,TGTGCCAGTAGGACTAGCGGGAGGGCCCCAAATGAGCAGTTCTTC,CASRTSGRAPNEQFF
TRBV10-3,-,-,TRBJ2-2,TGTGCCATCAGTGAGTCGGGGAACACCGGGGAGCTGTTTTTT,CAISESGNTGELFF
TRBV25-1,-,few,TRBJ2-7,TGTGCCAGCATCGGGGGCTCCGGCTCCTACGAGCAGTACTTC,CASIGGSGSYEQYF
TRBV27,-,few,TRBJ2-2,TGTGCCAGCAGTCGATGGAACGAGAACACCGGGGAGCTGTTTTTT,CASSRWNENTGELFF
TRBV6-1,TRBD2,-,TRBJ2-2,TGTGCCAGCAGTTACGCGGGAGTAGGCGGGGAGCTGTTTTTT,CASSYAGVGGELFF
TRBV12-3/TRBV12-4,TRBD2,few,TRBJ2-1,TGTGCCAGCAGTTTGGCCCGCGAGACCTCCAGCGGGATTAGTCATGAGCAGTTCTTC,CASSLARETSSGISHEQFF
TRBV5-1,-,many,TRBJ2-7,TGCGCCAGCAGCTTGGCCCTGGACCCCAACTACGAGCAGTACTTC,CASSLALDPNYEQYF
TRBV30,-,-,TRBJ1-6,TGTGCCTGGAAGAAGGAGACAGATAATTCACCCCTCCACTTT,CAWKKETDNSPLHF
TRBV4-3,-,-,TRBJ2-7,TGCGCCAGCAGCCAAGAAGGCAGCTCCTACGAGCAGTACTTC,CASSQEGSSYEQYF
TRBV5-5,-,many,TRBJ1-1,TGTGCCAGCAGCTTTAATCAGGGACGGTTGTACACTGAAGCTTTCTTT,CASSFNQGRLYTEAFF
TRBV12-3/TRBV12-4,-,-,TRBJ2-7,TGTGCCAGCAGTTTAAGGCCGGGGGGCCTCTCCTACGAGCAGTACTTC,CASSLRPGGLSYEQYF
TRBV20-1,-,many,TRBJ2-1,TGCAGTGCTAGATTTGGGCCCTACAATGAGCAGTTCTTC,CSARFGPYNEQFF
TRBV7-3,-,many,TRBJ1-6,TGTGCCAGCAGCCAACAACGGGACGCACCCCTCCACTTT,CASSQQRDAPLHF
TRBV19,-,few,TRBJ2-1,TGTGCCAGTTCCCGGTCCGGAGTGGTGCTGCGCTCCTACAATGAGCAGTTCTTC,CASSRSGVVLRSYNEQFF
TRBV25-1,-,-,TRBJ2-2,TGTGCCAGCAGTGCCCGGACGCACGCTGGGGTCGGGGAGCTGTTTTTT,CASSARTHAGVGELFF
TRBV20-1,-,many,TRBJ1-3,TGCAGTGCTAGACCTAGGGCCCTCTTCTCTGGAAACACCATATATTTT,CSARPRALFSGNTIYF
TRBV28,TRBD2,-,TRBJ2-3,TGTGCCAGCACCCACGAGGGGAGGGCCGATACAAATACGCAGTATTTT,CASTHEGRADTNTQYF
TRBV13,-,many,TRBJ1-1,TGTGCCAGCAGCTTATTTATTGCGGAGCCCGCAATCACTGAAGCTTTCTTT,CASSLFIAEPAITEAFF
TRBV12-3/TRBV12-4,TRBD1,many,TRBJ1-4,TGTGCCAGCAGTTTTGGGACAGGGCCCGAAAAACTGTTTTTT,CASSFGTGPEKLFF
TRBV20-1,TRBD1,many,TRBJ2-7,TGCAGTGCTATACCTGGGACAGGTCGGATCCACGAGCAGTACTTC,CSAIPGTGRIHEQYF
TRBV29-1,-,many,TRBJ2-5,TGCAGCGTAATACAAGAGACCCAGTACTTC,CSVIQETQYF
TRBV19,-,-,TRBJ1-1,TGTGCCAGTAGTCTGGTGGACGGCGGCACTGAAGCTTTCTTT,CASSLVDGGTEAFF